The 22 T cell receptor beta chains below come from one sample, sequenced in a study of T cell changes during pregnancy in multiple sclerosis (dated by TCRdb to between 2018 and 2021). The library relied on the immunoSEQ multiplex PCR assay. TCRdb retrieved this table from immuneACCESS and kept in-frame rearrangements only. Not all clones are present; in checked studies, unresolved V genes account for under half, and no reason is known for the remainder. The sample includes some 38,000 clones, with about nine tenths observed a single time. The ten largest clones take up approximately 0.35% of the sample. Source: CD4+ T cells from peripheral blood mononuclear cells, taken after pregnancy. The source is a female donor in good health, enrolled as a control in a pregnancy study.

The chain recombines TRBV6-6 with TRBJ1-2; the match to TRBD1 covers 9 bases. V was clipped by 7 bases and J by 7 bases; unmatched bases: 10. The CDR3 has 14 amino acids. The germline gives CDR1 MNHNY, CDR2 SVGAGI (reference sequence). Here the CDR3 DNA reads TGTGCCAGCACTCTGAGACAGGGGGAGGGTGGCTACACCTTC. This translates into CASTLRQGEGGYTF.

This rearrangement joins TRBV19 to TRBJ1-1; D unresolved. Deletions cut 11 bases from V and 6 bases from J, with 19 bases between. CDR3 length: 13 residues. Germline CDR1 LNHDA, CDR2 SQIVND (reference sequence). CDR3 nucleotide sequence: TGTGCCTCCGGGTTGGGTCCCCCTCCTGAAGCTTTCTTT. The encoded protein is CASGLGPPPEAFF.

The chain is built from TRBV19 and TRBJ1-5; D gene uncertain. With 10 bases removed from V and 9 bases from J, the gap between germline ends came to 22 bases. The CDR3 covers 14 residues. The V gene's germline CDR1 is LNHDA and CDR2 SQIVND (reference sequence). CDR3 loop: CATNAGRRTGPQHF. The CDR3, as DNA: TGTGCCACCAACGCTGGACGGAGGACGGGGCCCCAGCATTTT.

The V gene is TRBV11-3, the J gene TRBJ2-3; 10 nucleotides agree with TRBD1. Losses at the gene ends were 5 bases for V and 4 bases for J; bases not matched to a gene: 6. The CDR3 is 15 residues long. Per germline, CDR1 SGHNT and CDR2 YENEEA. The CDR3 coding sequence is TGTGCCAGCAGCCCCGGGACAGGGGCCCCAGATACGCAGTATTTT. Protein product: CASSPGTGAPDTQYF.

This clone appeared once. This chain links TRBV2 with TRBJ1-4, with D perhaps TRBD1 (6 bases). Trimming shortened V by 6 bases and J by 4 bases, and 18 bases separated the two germline ends. Germline V gene sequence: CDR1 SNHLY, CDR2 FYNNEI. The CDR3 spans 16 residues. The CDR3 loop is CASRKSSGTLNEKLFF. The CDR3, as DNA: TGTGCCAGCAGAAAAAGCTCCGGGACACTTAATGAAAAACTGTTTTTT.

The chain is built from TRBV19 and TRBJ1-1; D gene unclear. Per the germline V gene, CDR1 is LNHDA and CDR2 is SQIVND (reference sequence). The CDR3 is made up of 11 amino acids. Trimming stripped 8 bases from V and 4 bases from J, with 8 bases between. The CDR3 loop reads CASAEGTEAFF. The CDR3 region has the DNA TGTGCCAGTGCCGAGGGCACTGAAGCTTTCTTT.

The chain couples TRBV10-1 to TRBJ1-1; 9 positions match TRBD1. V dropped 4 bases and J dropped 1; count of bases not matched to a gene: 4. CDR1 and CDR2 (germline): WNHNN, SYGVQD (reference sequence). The CDR3 runs 15 residues. The CDR3 DNA sequence: TGCGCCAGCAGTGCACTACAGGGGGCGAACACTGAAGCTTTCTTT. It codes for CASSALQGANTEAFF.

The chain combines TRBV5-1 with TRBJ2-3; 11 bases line up with TRBD2. Losses at the gene ends were 3 bases for V and 5 bases for J; bases not matched to a gene: 2. The CDR3 extends over 14 amino acids. Per the germline V gene, CDR1 is SGHRS and CDR2 is YFSETQ. The CDR3 here is CASSWGLAEDTQYF. The CDR3 coding sequence is TGCGCCAGCAGCTGGGGACTAGCGGAAGATACGCAGTATTTT.

The chain links TRBV11-1 to TRBJ2-7, with 7 bases fitting TRBD2. Germline V gives CDR1 SGHAT, CDR2 FQDESV (reference sequence). This CDR3 contains 16 residues. The V gene end was trimmed by 5 bases and the J gene end by 4 bases; junction bases not matched to a gene: 14. CDR3 sequence: CASSDGVAGRRYEQYF. CDR3 nucleotide sequence: TGTGCCAGCAGCGACGGTGTAGCGGGCCGCCGGTACGAGCAGTACTTC.

The gene calls are TRBV30 and TRBJ1-1; 9 nucleotides align to TRBD1. The CDR3 extends over 13 amino acids. V trimming: 3 bases; J trimming: 6 bases; junction bases outside the gene matches: 5. Germline assignment: CDR1 GTSNPN and CDR2 SVGIG (reference sequence). The CDR3, as DNA: TGTGCCTGGAGCGGAGACAGGGGGGCTGAAGCTTTCTTT. Protein sequence: CAWSGDRGAEAFF.

V is TRBV7-8 and J is TRBJ1-1; 10 bases agree with TRBD1. Germline-derived CDR1 and CDR2 are SGHVS and FQNEAQ. CDR3 size: 15 residues. J lost 6 bases, V lost 2 bases, and 6 bases had no gene match. The chain's CDR3 is CASSLSGTGVAEAFF. Here the CDR3 DNA reads TGTGCCAGCAGCTTATCGGGGACAGGGGTGGCTGAAGCTTTCTTT. Using reference TRBV7-8 and TRBJ1-1 for the parts outside the CDR3, the full variable domain is GAGVSQSPRYKVAKRGQDVALRCDPISGHVSLFWYQQALGQGPEFLTYFQNEAQLDKSGLPSDRFFAERPEGSVSTLKIQRTQQEDSAVYLCASSLSGTGVAEAFFGQGTRLTVV.

This clone was seen a single time. Compared with germline, one end of the junction differs, possibly owing to a read error. The chain carries TRBV7-7 and TRBJ2-3; TRBD2 matches at 13 bases. In germline, CDR1 is SSHAT, CDR2 FNYEAQ (reference sequence). The CDR3 covers 16 residues. The DNA of the CDR3 is TGTGCTAGCAGCTCGGGGACTAGCGGGGGCACAGATACGCAGTATTTT. Translating gives CASSSGTSGGTDTQYF.

This chain uses TRBV6-5 with TRBJ2-7; possibly TRBD2 for D (5 bases). The germline V gene encodes CDR1 MNHEY and CDR2 SVGAGI. This CDR3 spans 14 amino acids. V was cut by 1 base and J by 5 bases, with 12 bases left in between. The CDR3 loop is CASSYLEATNEQYF. The CDR3 DNA sequence: TGTGCCAGCAGTTACTTGGAGGCGACAAACGAGCAGTACTTC.

The chain employs TRBV6-5 and TRBJ1-3; no clear D. Between the trimmed V and J ends, which lost 0 bases and 4 bases, there was a span of 13 bases. Germline CDR1 and CDR2: MNHEY and SVGAGI. CDR3 length: 16 amino acids. The CDR3 region is CASSYSNPTRGNTIYF. DNA for the CDR3: TGTGCCAGCAGTTACTCGAACCCCACGCGGGGAAACACCATATATTTT.

The chain combines TRBV7-2 with TRBJ2-7, with 9 bases that match TRBD1. J was trimmed by 4 bases and V by 4 bases; bases with no gene match: 5. The CDR3 length is 14 residues. Germline loops: CDR1 SGHTA, CDR2 FQGNSA. CDR3 sequence (DNA): TGTGCCAGCAGCTCTGGGACAGGGAGGTACGAGCAGTACTTC. This translates into CASSSGTGRYEQYF.

The chain is built from TRBV19 and TRBJ2-7, with TRBD1 identical over 7 bases. The CDR3 loop spans 14 amino acids. Germline CDR1 and CDR2: LNHDA and SQIVND (reference sequence). V was clipped by 7 bases and J by 3 bases; unmatched bases: 9. The CDR3 DNA is TGTGCCAGTACACGAGGGCCAGGGGGCTACGAGCAGTACTTC. Protein product: CASTRGPGGYEQYF. Full variable domain (missing parts from reference TRBV19 and TRBJ2-7): DGGITQSPKYLFRKEGQNVTLSCEQNLNHDAMYWYRQDPGQGLRLIYYSQIVNDFQKGDIAEGYSVSREKKESFPLTVTSAQKNPTAFYLCASTRGPGGYEQYFGPGTRLTVT.

This chain joins TRBV29-1 and TRBJ1-4; D may be TRBD1 (5 bases). Trimming pared 4 bases from V and 8 bases from J, leaving 11 bases between. This CDR3 is 12 amino acids long. Per the germline V gene, CDR1 is SQVTM and CDR2 is ANQGSEA. In nucleotides, the CDR3 is TGCAGCGTTGGGAGGGGAGGCGAAAAACTGTTTTTT. Its protein product is CSVGRGGEKLFF.

The chain uses TRBV18 and TRBJ2-7, with 8 bases that match TRBD2. The V gene end was trimmed by 1 base and the J gene end by 4 bases; junction bases not matched to a gene: 9. This CDR3 contains 16 residues. CDR1 KGHSH and CDR2 LQKENI come from the germline V gene. The CDR3 spells CASSPLSGRESYEQYF. The CDR3 region has the DNA TGTGCCAGCTCACCACTGAGCGGGAGAGAGTCTTACGAGCAGTACTTC.

The chain joins TRBV6-4 to TRBJ1-5; D perhaps matches TRBD1 (5 bases). The CDR3 sequence is 14 residues long. The V and J ends lost 3 bases and 6 bases respectively, with 12 bases between them. Germline CDR1 reads MRHNA; CDR2 reads SNTAGT. For the CDR3, the DNA is TGTGCCAGCAGTGAATCGCCGGGGGGTCAGCCCCAGCATTTT. Protein product: CASSESPGGQPQHF.

The chain employs TRBV11-2 and TRBJ1-5; D might be TRBD1 (5 bases). The CDR3 covers 15 residues. The germline V gene encodes CDR1 SGHAT and CDR2 FQNNGV. With 5 bases removed from V and 7 bases from J, the gap between germline ends came to 18 bases. The CDR3 DNA reads TGTGCCAGCAGCCGCGGGGCCCGAGGGCGGCAGCCCCAGCATTTT. This encodes CASSRGARGRQPQHF. Using reference TRBV11-2 and TRBJ1-5 for the parts outside the CDR3, the full variable domain is EAGVAQSPRYKIIEKRQSVAFWCNPISGHATLYWYQQILGQGPKLLIQFQNNGVVDDSQLPKDRFSAERLKGVDSTLKIQPAKLEDSAVYLCASSRGARGRQPQHFGDGTRLSIL.

This clone came up once. This same CDR3 is encoded by further DNA sequences in the sample. The chain links TRBV7-9 to TRBJ1-2; 9 nucleotides agree with TRBD1. Germline CDR1 SEHNR, CDR2 FQNEAQ (reference sequence). The V and J ends lost 3 bases and 0 bases, in that order; junction bases with no gene match: 8. The CDR3 loop spans 17 amino acids. The CDR3: CASSFGGGQGSNYGYTF. CDR3 DNA: TGTGCCAGCAGCTTTGGGGGGGGACAGGGATCTAACTATGGCTACACCTTC.

This rearrangement joins TRBV19 to TRBJ1-3, with D uncertain. CDR3 length: 14 amino acids. Germline CDR1 and CDR2: LNHDA and SQIVND (reference sequence). V was shortened by 2 bases and J by 1 base, with 6 bases between the two germline ends. The CDR3 nucleotides are TGTGCCAGTAGTATACAAGCGTCTGGAAACACCATATATTTT. Its protein is CASSIQASGNTIYF.